This TCR beta chain was obtained from a study of blood T cells in healthy people across ages. Notes on the study in general: There was a strong correlation between TCR beta diversity and naive T cell percentage. Naive CD4+ cells and diversity were both higher in long-lived donors than in aged donors.

No fewer than 5.5 micrograms of total RNA were isolated from every sample. CDR3 length: 13 residues. Germline CDR1 is PRHDT and CDR2 is FYEKMQ (reference sequence). Sample-barcoded 5' priming and a J-beta primer mix drove a second PCR of about 7 to 11 cycles. Every cDNA molecule carried a tag from a template-switch adaptor bearing 12 random nucleotides. TCRdb ran MiXCR on the 5' RACE reads and lists one entry per CDR3 protein. The data contain some 1,800,000 distinct CDR3 sequences, 39% of them singletons. A remark on this clonotype: What it binds is not known.

The sequencing sample was made of blood. The rearrangement joins TRBV13 to TRBJ2-5; TRBD1 matches at 10 bases. The DNA matches TRBJ2-7 better at its end, which makes the J call doubtful. This receptor was obtained from a human donor in good health. The CDR3 DNA reads TGTGCCAGCAGCCAAAGGACAGGGGGCGAGCAGTACTTC. It encodes CASSQRTGGEQYF.